This TCR beta chain originates from a study of T cell changes during pregnancy in multiple sclerosis. V dropped 6 bases and J dropped 4 bases, with 8 bases sitting between them. The CDR3 consists of 12 residues. The germline CDR1 and CDR2 sequences are SNHLY and FYNNEI. Generated by immunoSEQ multiplex PCR, the TCRdb table keeps only in-frame clones and is missing some. The sample has 70,000 to 90,000 clones; approximately 95% are singletons. Specimen: peripheral blood, collected in the first trimester of pregnancy. This rearrangement joins TRBV2 to TRBJ2-3; possible D gene TRBD1, 6 bases. This clonotype originated in a female donor with multiple sclerosis, enrolled in a pregnancy study. This CDR3 is CASRTGPDTQYF. CDR3 DNA sequence: TGTGCCAGCAGAACAGGGCCAGATACGCAGTATTTT.